The present TCR beta chain was sequenced within a study of blood T cell repertoires in COVID-19 (TCRdb year 2020). Study-level background: Samples from collaborators originated in the United States, Italy and Spain and spanned both the acute and convalescent phases of COVID-19. The material from the prospective study consisted of cDNA or gDNA derived from T cells, B-cell-depleted T cells, or PBMCs. The repertoires were released in a freely available public database intended as a resource for research on the immune response to SARS-CoV-2. Nearly every sample came with metadata listing a de-identified subject ID, COVID-19 status, age in years and sex. The samples were drawn from the first 160 participants of the ongoing ImmuneRACE study and from over 950 subjects provided by 6 global collaborators. Where available, HLA class I and class II types were taken from metadata supplied by the sample provider and were not determined by assay-based typing. Subjects who had been exposed to COVID-19, were actively infected with it, or had recovered from it provided the deeply sampled blood TCRbeta repertoires that made up the dataset. Study-wide findings and limitations: How much clinical and demographic metadata was included differed by source and by participant, and the metadata was provided uncurated.

In the case of this clone: Its antigen is unknown. It has no much larger one-base neighbor in the sample; base qualities were not kept.

TCRbeta CDR3 regions were amplified from genomic DNA by means of the immunoSEQ Assay, a bias-controlled multiplex PCR. For the original study's pipeline: The number of nucleated cells in each sample was estimated by amplification of reference gene primers within the assay. Sequence reads were collapsed and filtered to measure the absolute abundance of every unique TCRbeta CDR3 rearrangement. For each sample, productive Simpson clonality was calculated as the square root of Simpson's diversity index over productive rearrangements. This immuneACCESS table, as held by TCRdb, lists in-frame sequences with V and J called but not all clones. Of the missing ones, under half trace to an unresolved V gene in checked studies; the others have no known cause. V and J calls and clone size follow that table, whereas D and trimming were derived from the DNA. A total of about 180,000 clones appear in this sample, around 85% of them only once. The leading ten clones occupy about 5.3% of the sample.

Participants in the prospective study were aged roughly 18 to 89 years, lived in approximately 26 United States geographic areas, and enrolled through a virtual design. In the prospective study, participants were assigned to cohorts based on the clinical history participants reported in a screening survey and a study questionnaire. In the prospective study, mobile phlebotomists collected whole blood, serum and a nasopharyngeal or oropharyngeal swab from each participant. Participants in the prospective study had the option to provide additional blood draws and questionnaires over a roughly two-month period. Blood samples from the prospective study were shipped frozen or at room temperature prior to DNA extraction. V lost 4 bases and J lost 3 bases, and the count of bases not matched to a germline gene is 9. The CDR3 measures 16 amino acids from cysteine to phenylalanine. Solely the CDR3 DNA is kept, with 48 bases framed from the first base. In the germline V gene (reference sequence), CDR1 corresponds to MNHEY and CDR2 to SMNVEV.

Specimen: PBMCs or T cells enriched from blood (not recorded which). The receptor was isolated from a woman between 35 and 50 years old with acute COVID-19. This chain is built from TRBV27 and TRBJ2-3; TRBD1 fits 8 bases in the junction. The CDR3 has the sequence CASSSLTGETTDTQYF. In nucleotides, the sequence is TGTGCCAGCAGTTCCCTGACAGGGGAGACGACAGATACGCAGTATTTT.